The clone carrying this T cell receptor beta chain was counted once. These data belong to a study of blood T cell repertoires in COVID-19. Study summary: Researchers got acute and convalescent COVID-19 samples from the United States, Italy and Spain. Sources were T cells, B-cell-depleted T cells, or PBMCs; the material itself was cDNA or gDNA.

This CDR3 comprises 17 residues. Per germline, CDR1 SGDLS and CDR2 YYNGEE. The germline V and J ends were trimmed by 4 bases and 0 bases, with 16 bases remaining between them. Using immunoSEQ multiplex PCR, the repertoire was profiled, and TCRdb retains in-frame clones only, with some absent. The profile covers tens of thousands of clones, with about nine tenths appearing a single time and 3% taken by the ten largest. V and J are TRBV9 and TRBJ1-4; D is uncertain. This clonotype was sampled from a woman aged 50 to 60 with active or convalescent COVID-19. The sequenced sample was peripheral blood. The chain's CDR3 is CASSPRREWTTNEKLFF. The CDR3 nucleotides are TGTGCCAGCAGCCCCCGGCGGGAGTGGACAACTAATGAAAAACTGTTTTTT.